This T cell receptor beta chain is drawn from a study of blood T cell repertoires in COVID-19. Study-wide context: Sample material is recorded as cDNA or gDNA derived from T cells, B-cell-depleted T cells, or PBMCs.

Source study methods: Amplification from reference gene primers served as the basis for estimated nucleated cell counts. Method: immunoSEQ multiplex PCR; TCRdb's copy keeps in-frame clones and lacks some. V and J calls plus clone size are reproduced from that table; the DNA served to infer D and trimming. This sample has tens of thousands of clones, with more than 60% found just once. The CDR3 length is 13 residues. Germline V gives CDR1 SNHLY, CDR2 FYNNEI. Trimming left V 2 bases short and J 7 bases short, with 11 bases between. The gene calls are TRBV2 and TRBJ1-1, with D uncertain. Sequenced material: peripheral blood. The source is a human donor in a cohort sampled during active COVID-19. The DNA of the CDR3 is TGTGCCAGCAGTGAATTTGTGGCGGGTGAAGCTTTCTTT. Translating gives CASSEFVAGEAFF.